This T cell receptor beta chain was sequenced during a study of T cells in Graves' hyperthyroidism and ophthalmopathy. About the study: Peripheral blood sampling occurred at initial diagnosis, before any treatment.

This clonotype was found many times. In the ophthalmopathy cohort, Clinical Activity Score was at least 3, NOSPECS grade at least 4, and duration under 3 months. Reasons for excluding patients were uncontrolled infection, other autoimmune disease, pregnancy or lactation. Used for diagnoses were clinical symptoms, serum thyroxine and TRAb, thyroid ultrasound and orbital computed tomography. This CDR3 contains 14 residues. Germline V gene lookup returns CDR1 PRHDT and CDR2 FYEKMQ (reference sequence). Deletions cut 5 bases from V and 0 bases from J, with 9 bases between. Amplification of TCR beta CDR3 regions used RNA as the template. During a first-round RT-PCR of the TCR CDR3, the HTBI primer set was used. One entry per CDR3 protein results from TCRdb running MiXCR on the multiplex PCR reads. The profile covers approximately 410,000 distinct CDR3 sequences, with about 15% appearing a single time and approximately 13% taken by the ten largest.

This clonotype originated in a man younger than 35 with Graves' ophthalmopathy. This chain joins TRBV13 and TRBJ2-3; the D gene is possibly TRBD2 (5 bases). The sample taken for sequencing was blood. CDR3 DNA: TGTGCCAGCAGCCCGGACTCGAGCACAGATACGCAGTATTTT. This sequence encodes CASSPDSSTDTQYF.